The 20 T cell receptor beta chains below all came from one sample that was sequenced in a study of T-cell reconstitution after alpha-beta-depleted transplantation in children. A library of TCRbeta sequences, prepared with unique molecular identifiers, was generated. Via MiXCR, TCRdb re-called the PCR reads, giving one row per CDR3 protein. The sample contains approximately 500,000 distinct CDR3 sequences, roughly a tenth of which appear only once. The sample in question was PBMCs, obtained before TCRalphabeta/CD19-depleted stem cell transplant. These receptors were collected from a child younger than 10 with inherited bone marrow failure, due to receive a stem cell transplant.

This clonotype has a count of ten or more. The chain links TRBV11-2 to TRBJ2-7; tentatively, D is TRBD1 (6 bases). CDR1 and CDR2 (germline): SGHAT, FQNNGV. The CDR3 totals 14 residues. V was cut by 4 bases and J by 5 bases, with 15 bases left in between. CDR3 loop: CASSSTGLIHEQYF. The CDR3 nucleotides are TGTGCCAGCAGCTCTACAGGGTTGATCCACGAGCAGTACTTC.

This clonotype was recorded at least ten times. The CDR3 DNA is TGCAGTGCTAGCCTAGCTCTAGGGGTCTACGAGCAGTACTTC. Translated: CSASLALGVYEQYF. The rearrangement links TRBV20-1 to TRBJ2-7, with D tentatively TRBD1 or TRBD2 (5 bases each). This CDR3 is built from 14 residues. Germline CDR1 and CDR2: DFQATT and SNEGSKA (reference sequence). The V and J ends lost 3 bases and 3 bases respectively, with 15 bases between them.

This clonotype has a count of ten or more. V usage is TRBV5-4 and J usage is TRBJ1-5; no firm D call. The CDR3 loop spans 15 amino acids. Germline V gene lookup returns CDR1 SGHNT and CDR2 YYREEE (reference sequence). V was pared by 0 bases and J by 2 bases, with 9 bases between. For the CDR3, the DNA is TGTGCCAGCAGCTTGGATCTCGGGGGCAATCAGCCCCAGCATTTT. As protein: CASSLDLGGNQPQHF.

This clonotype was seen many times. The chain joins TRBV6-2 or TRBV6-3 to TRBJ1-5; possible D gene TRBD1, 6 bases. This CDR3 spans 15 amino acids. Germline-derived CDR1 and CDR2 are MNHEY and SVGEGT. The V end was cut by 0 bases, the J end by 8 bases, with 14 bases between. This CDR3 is CASSYSKQGWEPQHF. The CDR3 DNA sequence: TGTGCCAGCAGTTACTCTAAACAGGGCTGGGAGCCCCAGCATTTT.

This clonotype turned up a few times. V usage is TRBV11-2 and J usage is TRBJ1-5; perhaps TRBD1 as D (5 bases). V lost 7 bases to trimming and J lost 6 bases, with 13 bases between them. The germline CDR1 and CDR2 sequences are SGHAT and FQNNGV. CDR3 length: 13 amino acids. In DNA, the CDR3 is TGTGCCAGCACAAGTAGGGGCGGTCAGCCCCAGCATTTT. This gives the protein CASTSRGGQPQHF.

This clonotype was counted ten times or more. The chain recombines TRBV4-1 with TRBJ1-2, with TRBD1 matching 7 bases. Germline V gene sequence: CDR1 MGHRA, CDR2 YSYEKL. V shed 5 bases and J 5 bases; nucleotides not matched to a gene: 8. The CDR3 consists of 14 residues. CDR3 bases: TGCGCCAGCAGCGGAGGGGGCACGAGGTATGGCTACACCTTC. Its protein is CASSGGGTRYGYTF.

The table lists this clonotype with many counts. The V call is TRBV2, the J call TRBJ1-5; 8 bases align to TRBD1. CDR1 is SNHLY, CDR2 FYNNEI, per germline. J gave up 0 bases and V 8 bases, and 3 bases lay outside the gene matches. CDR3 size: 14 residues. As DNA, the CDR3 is TGTGCCAGCGGGACAGGCTATAGCAATCAGCCCCAGCATTTT. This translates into CASGTGYSNQPQHF.

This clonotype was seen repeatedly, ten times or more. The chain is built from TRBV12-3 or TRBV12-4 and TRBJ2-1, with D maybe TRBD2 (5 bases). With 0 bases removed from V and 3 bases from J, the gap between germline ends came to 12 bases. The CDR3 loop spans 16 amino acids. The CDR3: CASSLAYLRVYNEQFF. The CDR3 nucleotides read TGTGCCAGCAGTTTAGCGTACCTGAGGGTCTACAATGAGCAGTTCTTC.

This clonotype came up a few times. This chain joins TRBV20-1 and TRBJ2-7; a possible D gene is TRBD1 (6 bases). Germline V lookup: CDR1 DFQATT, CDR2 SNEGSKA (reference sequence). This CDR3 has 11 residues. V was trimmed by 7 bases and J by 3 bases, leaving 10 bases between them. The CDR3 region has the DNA TGCAGTGTTGCGGACAGCTACGAGCAGTACTTC. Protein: CSVADSYEQYF.

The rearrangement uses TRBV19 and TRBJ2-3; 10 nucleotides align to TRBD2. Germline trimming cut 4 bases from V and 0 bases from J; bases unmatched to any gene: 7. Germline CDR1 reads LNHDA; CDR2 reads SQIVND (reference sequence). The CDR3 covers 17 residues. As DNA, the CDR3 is TGTGCCAGTAGTACGATCCTAGCGGGGGCTAGCACAGATACGCAGTATTTT. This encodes CASSTILAGASTDTQYF. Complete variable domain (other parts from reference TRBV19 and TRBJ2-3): DGGITQSPKYLFRKEGQNVTLSCEQNLNHDAMYWYRQDPGQGLRLIYYSQIVNDFQKGDIAEGYSVSREKKESFPLTVTSAQKNPTAFYLCASSTILAGASTDTQYFGPGTRLTVL.

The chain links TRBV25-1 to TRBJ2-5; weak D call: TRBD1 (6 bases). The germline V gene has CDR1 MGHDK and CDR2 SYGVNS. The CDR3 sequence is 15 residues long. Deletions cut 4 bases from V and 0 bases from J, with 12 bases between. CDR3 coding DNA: TGTGCCAGCAGTGCATATCAGGGGAACCAAGAGACCCAGTACTTC. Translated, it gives CASSAYQGNQETQYF.

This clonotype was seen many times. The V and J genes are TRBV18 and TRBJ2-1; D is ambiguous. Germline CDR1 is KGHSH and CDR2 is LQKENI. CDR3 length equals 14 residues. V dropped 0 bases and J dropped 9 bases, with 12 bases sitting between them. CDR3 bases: TGTGCCAGCTCACCACCATCCCGGGTCGGTGAGCAGTTCTTC. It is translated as CASSPPSRVGEQFF.

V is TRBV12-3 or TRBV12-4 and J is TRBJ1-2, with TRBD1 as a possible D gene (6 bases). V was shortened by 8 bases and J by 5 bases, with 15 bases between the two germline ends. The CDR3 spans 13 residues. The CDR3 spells CASSQRTAYGYTF. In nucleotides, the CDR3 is TGTGCCAGCTCCCAGCGGACAGCTTATGGCTACACCTTC.

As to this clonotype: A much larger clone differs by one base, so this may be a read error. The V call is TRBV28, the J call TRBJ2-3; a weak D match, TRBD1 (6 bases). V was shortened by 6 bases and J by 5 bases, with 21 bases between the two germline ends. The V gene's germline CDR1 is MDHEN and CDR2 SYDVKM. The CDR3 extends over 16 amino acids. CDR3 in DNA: TGTGCCAGCAGCCAGACAGGATTTCCCTGGCGAGATACGCAGTATTTT. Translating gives CASSQTGFPWRDTQYF.

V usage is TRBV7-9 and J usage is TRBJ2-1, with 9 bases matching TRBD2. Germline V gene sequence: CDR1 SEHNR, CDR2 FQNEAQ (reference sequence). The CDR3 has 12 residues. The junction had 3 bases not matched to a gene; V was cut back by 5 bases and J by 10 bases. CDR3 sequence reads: CASSLSGSEQFF. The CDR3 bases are TGTGCCAGCAGCCTTAGCGGGAGCGAGCAGTTCTTC.

The CDR3 DNA sequence: TGTGCCAGCAACCTAGAGGCTAGCGGGAGTGCAGATACGCAGTATTTT. It yields the protein CASNLEASGSADTQYF. The chain joins TRBV6-2 or TRBV6-3 to TRBJ2-3; 10 positions match TRBD2. The germline gives CDR1 MNHEY, CDR2 SVGEGT. The CDR3 length is 16 residues. V was pared by 7 bases and J by 4 bases, with 11 bases of the junction left unmatched.

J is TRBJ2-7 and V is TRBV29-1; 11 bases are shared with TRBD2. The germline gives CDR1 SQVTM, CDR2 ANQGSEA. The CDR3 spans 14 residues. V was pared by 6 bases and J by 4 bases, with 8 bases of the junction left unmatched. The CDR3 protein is CSVELAGAVYEQYF. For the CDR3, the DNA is TGCAGCGTGGAACTAGCGGGAGCTGTTTACGAGCAGTACTTC.

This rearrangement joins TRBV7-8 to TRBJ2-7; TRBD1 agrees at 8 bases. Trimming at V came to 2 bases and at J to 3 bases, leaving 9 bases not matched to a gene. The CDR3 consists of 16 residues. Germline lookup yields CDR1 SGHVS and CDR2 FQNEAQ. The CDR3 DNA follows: TGTGCCAGCAGCTTAAGCAGGGACAGGTCCTTCTACGAGCAGTACTTC. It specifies CASSLSRDRSFYEQYF.

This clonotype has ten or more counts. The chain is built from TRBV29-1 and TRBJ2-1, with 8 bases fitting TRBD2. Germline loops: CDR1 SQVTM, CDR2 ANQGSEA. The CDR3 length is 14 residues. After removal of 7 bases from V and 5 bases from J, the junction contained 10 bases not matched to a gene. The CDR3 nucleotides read TGCAGCGGCGGCGGGACTAGAAAGAACAATGAGCAGTTCTTC. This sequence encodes CSGGGTRKNNEQFF.

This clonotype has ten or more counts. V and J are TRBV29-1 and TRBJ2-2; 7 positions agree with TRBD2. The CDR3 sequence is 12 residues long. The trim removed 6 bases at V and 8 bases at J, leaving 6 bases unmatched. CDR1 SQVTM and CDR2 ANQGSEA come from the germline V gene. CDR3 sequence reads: CSVGDYEGELFF. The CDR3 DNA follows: TGCAGCGTCGGGGACTACGAGGGGGAGCTGTTTTTT.